The 12 T cell receptor beta chains below come from one sample, sequenced in a study of cytomegalovirus exposure and HLA in healthy donors (dated by TCRdb to the late 2010s). Library creation used the immunoSEQ multiplex PCR assay. The multiplex PCR relied on a mix of 60 forward primers for TCR Vbeta segments and 13 reverse primers for TCR Jbeta segments. TCRdb re-hosts the immuneACCESS table, in-frame sequences only. Its copies lack some clones; in the studies checked, an unresolved V gene accounts for under half of them, and the cause for the rest is not known. This sample is represented by approximately 190,000 clones; around 85% of them were singletons. 6.3% of the sample is held by the ten biggest clonotypes. Specimen: PBMCs. The receptor source for this set is a middle-aged man in good health and CMV-seropositive.

V gene TRBV4-3 combines with J gene TRBJ2-1, with 12 bases that match TRBD2. The CDR3 is 17 amino acids. V lost 1 base and J lost 4; bases outside the gene matches: 5. The V gene's germline CDR1 is LGHNA and CDR2 YSLEER. CDR3 sequence: CASSQGLLAGGYNEQFF. For the CDR3, the DNA is TGCGCCAGCAGCCAAGGGTTACTAGCGGGGGGATACAATGAGCAGTTCTTC.

The V gene is TRBV5-4, the J gene TRBJ2-2; D is possibly TRBD1 (6 bases). The length of the CDR3 is 15 residues. V lost 1 base and J lost 3, with 10 bases in between. The germline gives CDR1 SGHNT, CDR2 YYREEE (reference sequence). The DNA for the CDR3 is TGTGCCAGCAGCTTGAGGACAGCCGACACCGGGGAGCTGTTTTTT. Protein: CASSLRTADTGELFF.

The chain couples TRBV9 to TRBJ1-5; 10 bases line up with TRBD1. Germline V gene lookup returns CDR1 SGDLS and CDR2 YYNGEE. The CDR3 contains 15 residues. Trimming cost V 3 bases and J 2 bases; bases outside gene matches: 2. CDR3 in amino acids: CASSGQGAGNQPQHF. DNA for the CDR3: TGTGCCAGCAGCGGACAGGGGGCTGGCAATCAGCCCCAGCATTTT.

The CDR3 here is CASSVGSLAPDTQYF. Here the CDR3 DNA reads TGTGCCAGCAGCGTAGGAAGTCTAGCACCAGATACGCAGTATTTT. This rearrangement joins TRBV9 to TRBJ2-3, with D possibly TRBD2 on 5 matching bases. Looked up from germline, CDR1 is SGDLS and CDR2 is YYNGEE. This CDR3 is built from 15 residues. Trimming left V 0 bases short and J 4 bases short, with 12 bases between.

This clone was seen a handful of times. V is TRBV7-9 and J is TRBJ2-2; 7 bases match TRBD1. The CDR3 consists of 16 residues. V lost 2 bases, J lost 0 bases, and 3 bases stayed unmatched. Germline loops: CDR1 SEHNR, CDR2 FQNEAQ (reference sequence). The CDR3 protein is CASSLRDSPNTGELFF. The CDR3 region has the DNA TGTGCCAGCAGCTTACGGGACAGCCCGAACACCGGGGAGCTGTTTTTT.

The chain links TRBV4-3 to TRBJ1-2, with TRBD1 matching 7 bases. V lost 3 bases and J lost 4; bases outside the gene matches: 8. Germline CDR1 is LGHNA and CDR2 is YSLEER. The CDR3 has 15 residues. The CDR3: CASSQGRQGAYGYTF. The CDR3 coding sequence is TGCGCCAGCAGCCAGGGTCGACAGGGCGCCTATGGCTACACCTTC.

The chain links TRBV9 to TRBJ2-1; TRBD2 might be the D (6 bases). Germline CDR1 is SGDLS and CDR2 is YYNGEE. The CDR3 is made up of 15 amino acids. V lost 0 bases and J 5 bases, leaving 12 bases between the germline ends. This chain's CDR3 is CASSVGLGGNNEQFF. CDR3 nucleotides: TGTGCCAGCAGCGTAGGGTTGGGGGGTAACAATGAGCAGTTCTTC.

The chain joins TRBV9 to TRBJ1-1; 8 positions match TRBD1. V trimming: 3 bases; J trimming: 4 bases; junction bases outside the gene matches: 8. In germline, CDR1 is SGDLS, CDR2 YYNGEE. The CDR3 length is 15 residues. The CDR3 region is CASSATLDRGTEAFF. CDR3 in DNA: TGTGCCAGCAGCGCAACGCTTGACAGGGGCACTGAAGCTTTCTTT.

This sequence joins TRBV5-1 and TRBJ1-1; D remains unclear. The V end was cut by 0 bases, the J end by 4 bases, with 13 bases between. This CDR3 spans 15 amino acids. Germline CDR1 reads SGHRS; CDR2 reads YFSETQ. The CDR3 here is CASSLEPGVITEAFF. The DNA for the CDR3 is TGCGCCAGCAGCTTGGAACCAGGCGTGATCACTGAAGCTTTCTTT.

This chain joins TRBV9 and TRBJ2-2, with D possibly being TRBD1 (5 bases). V gave up 0 bases and J gave up 5 bases, with 5 bases separating them. CDR1 and CDR2 from the germline V gene are SGDLS and YYNGEE. CDR3 length equals 13 residues. This CDR3 reads CASSVAGTGELFF. The CDR3 region has the DNA TGTGCCAGCAGCGTAGCAGGGACCGGGGAGCTGTTTTTT.

The chain recombines TRBV6-1 with TRBJ2-7, with D possibly TRBD1 on 6 matching bases. Per germline, CDR1 MNHNS and CDR2 SASEGT. The CDR3 covers 12 residues. V was trimmed by 2 bases and J by 4 bases, leaving 6 bases between them. CDR3 in amino acids: CASSETGYEQYF. The CDR3 DNA reads as TGTGCCAGCAGTGAAACAGGGTACGAGCAGTACTTC.

The rearrangement uses TRBV4-2 and TRBJ2-7, with 10 bases that match TRBD2. The junction had 8 bases not matched to a gene; V was cut back by 2 bases and J by 4 bases. Germline V gene sequence: CDR1 LGHNA, CDR2 YNFKEQ. The CDR3 loop spans 16 amino acids. The CDR3 nucleotides are TGTGCCAGCAGCCAATCCTCCGGGACTAGCGTGTACGAGCAGTACTTC. It translates to CASSQSSGTSVYEQYF.